Below, 9 T cell receptor beta chains from the same sample are listed, as sequenced in a study of CDR3 diversity in severe acne. MiXCR, run by TCRdb on the PCR reads, gives a single entry per CDR3 protein. The sample includes around 91,000 distinct CDR3 sequences, 51% of them seen just once. The sequenced sample consisted of blood. Source of these receptors: a male donor in good health, without acne.

As regards this clonotype: Germline and junction disagree at one end, which may indicate a read error. The chain carries TRBV7-8 and TRBJ1-4; D gene unclear. Looked up from germline, CDR1 is SGHVS and CDR2 is FQNEAQ. The CDR3 is 14 amino acids. CDR3 region: CASSSLRVYEELFF. The CDR3, as DNA: TGTGCCAGCAGCTCTTTGCGGGTATATGAAGAACTGTTTTTT.

This clonotype was seen only a few times. The chain combines TRBV2 with TRBJ1-2, with 8 bases aligning to TRBD1. The CDR3 runs 13 residues. CDR1 and CDR2 (germline): SNHLY, FYNNEI. V was clipped by 11 bases and J by 5 bases; unmatched bases: 10. In DNA, the CDR3 is TGTGCCTGTTCTTCAGGGGGCTATTATGGCTACACCTTC. Protein sequence: CACSSGGYYGYTF.

The V and J genes are TRBV20-1 and TRBJ2-1; 10 bases are a match to TRBD1. CDR3 length: 15 residues. CDR1 and CDR2 (germline): DFQATT, SNEGSKA (reference sequence). Trimming took 1 base from V and 9 from J; bases not matched to a gene: 9. CDR3 DNA sequence: TGCAGTGCTAGAGCAGGGACAGGGGCAGTTGGTGAGCAGTTCTTC. Residues: CSARAGTGAVGEQFF.

This clonotype was seen more than once but under ten times. The gene calls are TRBV20-1 and TRBJ1-4; TRBD1 might be the D (5 bases). Germline V gene sequence: CDR1 DFQATT, CDR2 SNEGSKA (reference sequence). The CDR3 consists of 14 residues. The V and J ends lost 0 bases and 2 bases respectively, with 7 bases between them. The CDR3 nucleotides read TGCAGTGCTAGAGATTGGGGCACTAATGAAAAACTGTTTTTT. It specifies CSARDWGTNEKLFF.

As regards this clonotype: One end of the junction fails to match germline, which may point to a read error. CDR3 nucleotides: TGCGCCAGCAGCCCAGGGGGACTAGCGGCGACCTACGAGCAGTACTTC. Amino acid sequence: CASSPGGLAATYEQYF. The chain uses TRBV7-3 and TRBJ2-7; 11 bases line up with TRBD2. This CDR3 is 16 amino acids long. CDR1 is SGHTA and CDR2 is FQGTGA in the germline V gene.

The chain has TRBV28 and TRBJ1-2; weak D call: TRBD1 (6 bases). V was clipped by 2 bases and J by 3 bases, with 10 bases between them. The CDR3 runs to 14 residues. The germline V gene has CDR1 MDHEN and CDR2 SYDVKM. The CDR3 is CASSLPGADYGYTF. The CDR3 nucleotides are TGTGCCAGCAGTTTACCAGGGGCGGACTATGGCTACACCTTC.

This clonotype was recorded many times. DNA of the CDR3: TGCGCCAGCAGTGAGTCTCGGCGGGGGTCCACCGGGGAGCTGTTTTTT. It translates to CASSESRRGSTGELFF. V gene TRBV10-1 combines with J gene TRBJ2-2; the match to TRBD2 covers 7 bases. The CDR3 length is 16 residues. Germline V gene lookup returns CDR1 WNHNN and CDR2 SYGVQD (reference sequence). Trimming removed 0 bases from V and 4 bases from J; junction bases left unmatched: 5.

The DNA of the CDR3 is TGCAGTGCTACTAGCGGGGGGGCATTAGATACGCAGTATTTT. Protein product: CSATSGGALDTQYF. This rearrangement joins TRBV20-1 to TRBJ2-3, with 12 bases matching TRBD2. Germline assignment: CDR1 DFQATT and CDR2 SNEGSKA (reference sequence). The CDR3 spans 14 residues. Trimming removed 4 bases from V and 5 bases from J; junction bases left unmatched: 4.

The chain uses TRBV11-3 and TRBJ2-5, with D maybe TRBD2 (6 bases). CDR1 SGHNT and CDR2 YENEEA come from the germline V gene. The CDR3 length is 15 residues. With 5 bases removed from V and 11 bases from J, the gap between germline ends came to 24 bases. CDR3 sequence (DNA): TGTGCCAGCAGCCCATCTGCGGGATCGGCAGATACGCAGTACTTC. Translation gives CASSPSAGSADTQYF.